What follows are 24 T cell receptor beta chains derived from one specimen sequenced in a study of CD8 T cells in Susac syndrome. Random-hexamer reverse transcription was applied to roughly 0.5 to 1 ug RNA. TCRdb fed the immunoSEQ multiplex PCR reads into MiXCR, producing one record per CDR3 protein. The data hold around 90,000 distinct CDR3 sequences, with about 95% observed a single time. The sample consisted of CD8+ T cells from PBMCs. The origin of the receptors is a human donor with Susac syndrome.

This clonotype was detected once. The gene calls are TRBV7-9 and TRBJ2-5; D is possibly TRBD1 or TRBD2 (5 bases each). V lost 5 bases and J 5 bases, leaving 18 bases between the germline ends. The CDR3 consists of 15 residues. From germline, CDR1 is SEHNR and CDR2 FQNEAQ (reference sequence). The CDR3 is CASSPIGLWGETQYF. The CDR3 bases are TGTGCCAGCAGCCCTATCGGACTCTGGGGGGAGACCCAGTACTTC.

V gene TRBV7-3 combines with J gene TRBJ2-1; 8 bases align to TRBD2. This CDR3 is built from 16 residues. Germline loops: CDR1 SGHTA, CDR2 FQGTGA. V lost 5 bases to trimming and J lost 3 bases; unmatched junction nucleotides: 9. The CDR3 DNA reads TGTGCCAGCAGCCCAGCACTAGCGGCCCTCTACAATGAGCAGTTCTTC. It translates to CASSPALAALYNEQFF.

CDR3: CSAGGRRIEAFF. CDR3 DNA: TGCAGTGCTGGGGGACGTAGGATTGAAGCTTTCTTT. The chain combines TRBV20-1 with TRBJ1-1, with TRBD1 as a possible D gene (5 bases). This CDR3 is 12 amino acids long. Germline CDR1 DFQATT, CDR2 SNEGSKA (reference sequence). The V end was cut by 5 bases, the J end by 7 bases, with 14 bases between.

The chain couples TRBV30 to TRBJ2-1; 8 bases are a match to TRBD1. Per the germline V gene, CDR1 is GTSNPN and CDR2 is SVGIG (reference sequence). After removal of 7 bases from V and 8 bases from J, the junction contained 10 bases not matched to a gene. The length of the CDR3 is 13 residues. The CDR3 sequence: CASDRESSDEQFF. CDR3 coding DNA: TGTGCCTCGGACAGGGAAAGTAGCGATGAGCAGTTCTTC.

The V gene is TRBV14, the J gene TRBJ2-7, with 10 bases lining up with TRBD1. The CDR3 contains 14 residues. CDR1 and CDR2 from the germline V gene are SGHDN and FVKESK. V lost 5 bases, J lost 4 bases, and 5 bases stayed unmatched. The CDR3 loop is CASSARDRGYEQYF. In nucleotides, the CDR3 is TGTGCCAGCAGCGCCCGGGACAGGGGTTACGAGCAGTACTTC.

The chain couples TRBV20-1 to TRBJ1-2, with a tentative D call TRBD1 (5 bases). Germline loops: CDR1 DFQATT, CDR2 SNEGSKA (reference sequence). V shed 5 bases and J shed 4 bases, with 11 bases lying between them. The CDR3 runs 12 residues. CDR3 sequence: CSAYGTGYGYTF. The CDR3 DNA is TGCAGTGCTTACGGGACTGGCTATGGCTACACCTTC.

The CDR3 here is CAWSLPWTNYGYTF. The CDR3 DNA follows: TGTGCCTGGAGCCTCCCCTGGACAAACTATGGCTACACCTTC. V usage is TRBV30 and J usage is TRBJ1-2; TRBD1 is a possible D gene (5 bases). CDR1 is GTSNPN and CDR2 is SVGIG in the germline V gene (reference sequence). The CDR3 length is 14 residues. Between the trimmed V and J ends, which lost 3 bases and 2 bases, there was a span of 13 bases.

Here the CDR3 DNA reads TGTGCCTGGGGAGACATGAACACTGAAGCTTTCTTT. Translation gives CAWGDMNTEAFF. The chain has TRBV30 and TRBJ1-1; D is unresolved. Trimming took off 5 bases at V and 0 bases at J, with 7 bases between the two ends. The V gene's germline CDR1 is GTSNPN and CDR2 SVGIG (reference sequence). CDR3 size: 12 residues.

This chain's CDR3 is CSALDSSSYNEQFF. The CDR3 DNA is TGCAGTGCTCTGGACAGTAGCTCCTACAATGAGCAGTTCTTC. This chain joins TRBV20-1 and TRBJ2-1; the D gene is possibly TRBD1 (6 bases). Germline V gives CDR1 DFQATT, CDR2 SNEGSKA (reference sequence). The CDR3 is made up of 14 amino acids. V was pared by 5 bases and J by 0 bases, with 11 bases between.

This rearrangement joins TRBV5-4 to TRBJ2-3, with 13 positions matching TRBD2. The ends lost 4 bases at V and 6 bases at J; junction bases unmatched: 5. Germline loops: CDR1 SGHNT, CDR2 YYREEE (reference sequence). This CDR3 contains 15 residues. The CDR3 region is CASSTGTSGADTQYF. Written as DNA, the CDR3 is TGTGCCAGCAGCACCGGGACTAGCGGGGCGGATACGCAGTATTTT.

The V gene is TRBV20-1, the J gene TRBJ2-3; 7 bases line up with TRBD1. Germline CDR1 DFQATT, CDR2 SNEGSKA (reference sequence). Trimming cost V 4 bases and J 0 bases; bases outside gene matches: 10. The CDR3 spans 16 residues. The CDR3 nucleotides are TGCAGTGCTACTTCCCCCAAGACAGGGAGCACAGATACGCAGTATTTT. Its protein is CSATSPKTGSTDTQYF.

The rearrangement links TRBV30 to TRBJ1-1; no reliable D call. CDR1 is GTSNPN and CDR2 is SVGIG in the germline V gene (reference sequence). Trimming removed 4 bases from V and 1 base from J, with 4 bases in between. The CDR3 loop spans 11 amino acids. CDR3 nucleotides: TGTGCCTGGATTAGGAACACTGAAGCTTTCTTT. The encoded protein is CAWIRNTEAFF.

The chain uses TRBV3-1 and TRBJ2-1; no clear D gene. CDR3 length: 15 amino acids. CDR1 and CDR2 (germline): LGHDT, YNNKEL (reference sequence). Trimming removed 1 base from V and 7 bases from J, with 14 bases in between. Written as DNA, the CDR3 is TGTGCCAGCAGCCAAGTTTCTGCCAGGAGTAATGAGCAGTTCTTC. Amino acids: CASSQVSARSNEQFF.

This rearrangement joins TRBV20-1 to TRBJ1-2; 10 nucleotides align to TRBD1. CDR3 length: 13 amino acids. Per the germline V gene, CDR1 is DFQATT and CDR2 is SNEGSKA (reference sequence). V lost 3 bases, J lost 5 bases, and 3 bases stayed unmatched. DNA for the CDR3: TGCAGTGCTAGTGGACAGGGGGGTTATGGCTACACCTTC. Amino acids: CSASGQGGYGYTF.

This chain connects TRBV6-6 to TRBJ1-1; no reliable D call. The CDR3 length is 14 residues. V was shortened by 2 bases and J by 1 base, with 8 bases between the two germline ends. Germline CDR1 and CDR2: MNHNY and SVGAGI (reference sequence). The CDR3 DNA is TGTGCCAGCAGTTACGATGAGGGGAACACTGAAGCTTTCTTT. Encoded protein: CASSYDEGNTEAFF.

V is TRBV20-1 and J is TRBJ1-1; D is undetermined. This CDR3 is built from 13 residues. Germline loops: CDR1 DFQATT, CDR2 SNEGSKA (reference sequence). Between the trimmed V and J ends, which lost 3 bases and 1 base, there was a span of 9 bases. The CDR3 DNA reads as TGCAGTGCTAGGGTCAAGGGGAACACTGAAGCTTTCTTT. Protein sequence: CSARVKGNTEAFF.

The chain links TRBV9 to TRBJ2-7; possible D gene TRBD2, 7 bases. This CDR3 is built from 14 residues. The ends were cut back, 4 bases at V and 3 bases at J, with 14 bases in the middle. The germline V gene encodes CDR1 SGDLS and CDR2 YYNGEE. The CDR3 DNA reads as TGTGCCAGCAGCCCGCGGGGGCCAAGCTACGAGCAGTACTTC. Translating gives CASSPRGPSYEQYF.

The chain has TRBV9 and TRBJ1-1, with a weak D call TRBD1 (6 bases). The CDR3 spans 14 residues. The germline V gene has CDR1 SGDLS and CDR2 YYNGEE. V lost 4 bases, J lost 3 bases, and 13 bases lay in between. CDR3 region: CASSTRQDDTEAFF. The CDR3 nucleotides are TGTGCCAGCAGCACTCGACAGGACGACACTGAAGCTTTCTTT. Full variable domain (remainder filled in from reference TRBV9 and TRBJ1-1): DSGVTQTPKHLITATGQRVTLRCSPRSGDLSVYWYQQSLDQGLQFLIQYYNGEERAKGNILERFSAQQFPDLHSELNLSSLELGDSALYFCASSTRQDDTEAFFGQGTRLTVV.

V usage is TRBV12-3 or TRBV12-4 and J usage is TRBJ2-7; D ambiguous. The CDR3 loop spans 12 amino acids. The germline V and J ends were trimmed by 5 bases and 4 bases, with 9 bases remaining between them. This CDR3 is CASSLLKYEQYF. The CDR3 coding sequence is TGTGCCAGCAGTCTGTTAAAGTACGAGCAGTACTTC.

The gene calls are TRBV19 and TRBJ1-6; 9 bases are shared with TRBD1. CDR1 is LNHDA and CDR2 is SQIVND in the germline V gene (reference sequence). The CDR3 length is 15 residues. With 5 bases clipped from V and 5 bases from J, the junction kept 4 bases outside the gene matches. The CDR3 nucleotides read TGTGCCAGTAGTCCCCGGACAGGGGATAATTCACCCCTCCACTTT. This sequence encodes CASSPRTGDNSPLHF.

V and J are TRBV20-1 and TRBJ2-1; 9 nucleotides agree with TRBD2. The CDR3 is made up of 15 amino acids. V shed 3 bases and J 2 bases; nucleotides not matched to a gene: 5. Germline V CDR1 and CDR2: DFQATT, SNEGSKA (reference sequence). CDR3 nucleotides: TGCAGTGCTAGTGTGAGCGGGGGGACCTACAATGAGCAGTTCTTC. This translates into CSASVSGGTYNEQFF.

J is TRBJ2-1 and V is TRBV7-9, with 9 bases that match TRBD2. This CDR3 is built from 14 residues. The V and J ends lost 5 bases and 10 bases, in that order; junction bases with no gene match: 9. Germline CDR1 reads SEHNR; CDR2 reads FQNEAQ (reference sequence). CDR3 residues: CASSPSGASGEQFF. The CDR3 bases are TGTGCCAGCAGCCCTAGCGGGGCATCAGGGGAGCAGTTCTTC.

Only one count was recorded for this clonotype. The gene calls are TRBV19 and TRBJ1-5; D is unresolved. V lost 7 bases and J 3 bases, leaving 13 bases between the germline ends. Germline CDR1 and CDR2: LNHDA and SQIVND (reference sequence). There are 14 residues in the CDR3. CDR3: CASTSSQINQPQHF. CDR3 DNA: TGTGCCAGTACCTCTTCCCAGATCAATCAGCCCCAGCATTTT.

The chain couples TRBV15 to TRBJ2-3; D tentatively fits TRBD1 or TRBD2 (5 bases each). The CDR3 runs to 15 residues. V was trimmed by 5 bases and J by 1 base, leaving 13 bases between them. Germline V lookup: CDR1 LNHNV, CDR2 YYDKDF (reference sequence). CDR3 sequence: CATSGTRGRTDTQYF. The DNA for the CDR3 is TGTGCCACCAGCGGGACCCGGGGCCGCACAGATACGCAGTATTTT.